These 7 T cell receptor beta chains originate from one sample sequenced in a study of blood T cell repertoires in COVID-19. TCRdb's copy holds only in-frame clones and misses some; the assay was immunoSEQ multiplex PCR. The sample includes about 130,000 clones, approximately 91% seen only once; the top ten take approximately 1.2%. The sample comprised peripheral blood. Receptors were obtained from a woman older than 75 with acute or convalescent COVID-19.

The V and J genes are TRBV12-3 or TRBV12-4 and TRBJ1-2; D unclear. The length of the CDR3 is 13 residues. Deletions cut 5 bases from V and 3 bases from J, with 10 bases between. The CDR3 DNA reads TGTGCCAGCAGTCCCGGACTTTACTATGGCTACACCTTC. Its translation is CASSPGLYYGYTF.

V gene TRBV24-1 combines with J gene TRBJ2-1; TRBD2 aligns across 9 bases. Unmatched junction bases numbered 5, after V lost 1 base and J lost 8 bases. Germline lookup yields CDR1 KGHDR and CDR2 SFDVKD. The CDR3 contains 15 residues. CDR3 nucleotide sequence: TGTGCCACCAGTGATTTCAGCGGGAGGTCCCATGAGCAGTTCTTC. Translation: CATSDFSGRSHEQFF.

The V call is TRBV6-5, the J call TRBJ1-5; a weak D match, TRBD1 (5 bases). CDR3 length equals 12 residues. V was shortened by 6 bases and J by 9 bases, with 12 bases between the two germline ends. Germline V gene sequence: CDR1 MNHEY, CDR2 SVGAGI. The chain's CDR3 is CASRPPGGPQHF. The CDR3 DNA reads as TGTGCCAGCAGGCCCCCCGGGGGGCCCCAGCATTTT.

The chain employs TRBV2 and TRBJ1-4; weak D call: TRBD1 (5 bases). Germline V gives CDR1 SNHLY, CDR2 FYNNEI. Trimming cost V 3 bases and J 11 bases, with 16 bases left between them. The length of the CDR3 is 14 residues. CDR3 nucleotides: TGTGCCAGCAGTGATTCTAGGGGAGGGGAGAAACTGTTTTTT. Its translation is CASSDSRGGEKLFF.

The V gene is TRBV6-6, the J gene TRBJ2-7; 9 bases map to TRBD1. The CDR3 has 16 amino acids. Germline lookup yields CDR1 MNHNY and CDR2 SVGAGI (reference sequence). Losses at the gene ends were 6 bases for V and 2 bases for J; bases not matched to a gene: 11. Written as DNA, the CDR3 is TGTGCCAGCAGAACGACCGGGACAGGGCCTCCCTACGAGCAGTACTTC. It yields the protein CASRTTGTGPPYEQYF.

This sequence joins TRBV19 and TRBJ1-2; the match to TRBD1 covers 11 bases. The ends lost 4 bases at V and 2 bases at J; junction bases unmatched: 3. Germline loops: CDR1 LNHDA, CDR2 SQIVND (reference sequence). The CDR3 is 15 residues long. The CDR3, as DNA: TGTGCCAGTAGTAGGGACAGGGGGATGAACTATGGCTACACCTTC. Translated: CASSRDRGMNYGYTF.

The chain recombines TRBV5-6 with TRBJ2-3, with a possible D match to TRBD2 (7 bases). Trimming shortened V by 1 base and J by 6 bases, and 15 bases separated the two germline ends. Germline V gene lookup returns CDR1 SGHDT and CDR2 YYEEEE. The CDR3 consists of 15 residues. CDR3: CASSLRAGGRDTQYF. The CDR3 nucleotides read TGTGCCAGCAGCTTGAGGGCCGGGGGGCGGGATACGCAGTATTTT.